This entry concerns a single T cell receptor beta chain. The data are from a study of CD8 T cells in Susac syndrome. RNA amounts of roughly 0.45 to 1 ug underwent reverse transcription with random hexamers. Amplification of TCR beta CDR3 spanned 54 Vbeta and 13 Jbeta via immunoSEQ multiplex PCR. TCRdb reanalysed the immunoSEQ multiplex PCR reads using MiXCR and keeps one entry per CDR3 protein. The sample has 150,000 to 200,000 distinct CDR3 sequences, approximately 95% seen once. The multiple sclerosis controls were treatment-naive patients affected by stable or active relapsing-remitting disease. Negative isolation yielded the CD8+ and CD4+ T cells, while FACS enriched the TEMRA cells. V dropped 0 bases and J dropped 2 bases, with 7 bases sitting between them. The CDR3 totals 14 residues. Germline CDR1 is ENHRY and CDR2 is SYGVKD.

This receptor was taken from a human donor with multiple sclerosis. The J gene is TRBJ1-2, the V gene TRBV10-3, with no clear D. Sequencing input: CD8+ T cells from PBMCs. CDR3 amino acids: CAISESQGNYGYTF. In DNA form, the CDR3 reads TGTGCCATCAGTGAGTCGCAAGGAAACTATGGCTACACCTTC.